Each of the 17 T cell receptor beta chains below was sequenced from the same sample in a study of cytomegalovirus exposure and HLA in healthy donors. Vbeta (60) and Jbeta (13) primers were used in the PCR. Method: immunoSEQ multiplex PCR; TCRdb's copy keeps in-frame clones and lacks some. The sample has roughly 170,000 clones, approximately 80% seen once. Sequences were obtained from PBMCs. Source of these receptors: a girl aged 2 to 10 in good health and CMV-seropositive.

V gene TRBV30 combines with J gene TRBJ2-2; TRBD1 matches 7 bases. J gave up 2 bases and V 8 bases, and 8 bases lay outside the gene matches. Germline assignment: CDR1 GTSNPN and CDR2 SVGIG (reference sequence). CDR3 length equals 14 residues. The CDR3 DNA is TGTGCCGCCGGACAGGTCCTTAACACCGGGGAGCTGTTTTTT. Amino acids: CAAGQVLNTGELFF. The complete variable domain, with remaining parts taken from reference TRBV30 and TRBJ2-2, reads SQTIHQWPATLVQPVGSPLSLECTVEGTSNPNLYWYRQAAGRGLQLLFYSVGIGQISSEVPQNLSASRPQDRQFILSSKKLLLSDSGFYLCAAGQVLNTGELFFGEGSRLTVL.

This clone was observed once. The rearrangement uses TRBV28 and TRBJ2-1; 7 bases agree with TRBD2. CDR1 is MDHEN and CDR2 is SYDVKM in the germline V gene. The CDR3 is 15 amino acids. J gave up 9 bases and V 7 bases, and 15 bases lay outside the gene matches. The CDR3 region is CASKRGRALGREQFF. CDR3 nucleotides: TGTGCCAGCAAACGGGGGAGGGCCCTGGGGCGTGAGCAGTTCTTC.

The gene calls are TRBV6-5 and TRBJ2-1; D perhaps matches TRBD1 (5 bases). V was cut by 5 bases and J by 5 bases, with 16 bases left in between. The CDR3 loop spans 15 amino acids. Germline loops: CDR1 MNHEY, CDR2 SVGAGI. This CDR3 is CASSRQQITNNEQFF. CDR3 nucleotide sequence: TGTGCCAGCAGTCGACAGCAGATAACTAACAATGAGCAGTTCTTC.

The chain couples TRBV2 to TRBJ2-4, with TRBD2 matching 12 bases. Trimming at V came to 7 bases and at J to 6 bases, leaving 13 bases not matched to a gene. The CDR3 is 17 amino acids. CDR1 SNHLY and CDR2 FYNNEI come from the germline V gene. The CDR3 here is CASNGPSGGAEGNIQYF. The CDR3 DNA is TGTGCCAGCAATGGGCCTAGCGGGGGGGCAGAGGGAAACATTCAGTACTTC. The full variable domain, its missing parts supplied by reference TRBV2 and TRBJ2-4, is EPEVTQTPSHQVTQMGQEVILRCVPISNHLYFYWYRQILGQKVEFLVSFYNNEISEKSEIFDDQFSVERPDGSNFTLKIRSTKLEDSAMYFCASNGPSGGAEGNIQYFGAGTRLSVL.

The V gene is TRBV30, the J gene TRBJ1-5, with D maybe TRBD1 (5 bases). This CDR3 contains 14 residues. Trimming removed 0 bases from V and 1 base from J, with 7 bases in between. Per germline, CDR1 GTSNPN and CDR2 SVGIG (reference sequence). This CDR3 is CAWSVPGSNQPQHF. The CDR3 coding sequence is TGTGCCTGGAGTGTACCAGGGAGCAATCAGCCCCAGCATTTT.

The chain links TRBV5-6 to TRBJ2-6; 8 bases are shared with TRBD1. The V gene end was trimmed by 2 bases and the J gene end by 1 base; junction bases not matched to a gene: 5. This CDR3 has 17 residues. The germline gives CDR1 SGHDT, CDR2 YYEEEE. The CDR3 spells CASSLRTGYSGANVLTF. CDR3 nucleotide sequence: TGTGCCAGCAGCTTAAGGACAGGGTATTCTGGGGCCAACGTCCTGACTTTC.

The J gene is TRBJ2-7, the V gene TRBV5-1; 8 nucleotides match TRBD2. Trimming at V came to 0 bases and at J to 5 bases, leaving 7 bases not matched to a gene. Looked up from germline, CDR1 is SGHRS and CDR2 is YFSETQ. This CDR3 is built from 15 residues. DNA for the CDR3: TGCGCCAGCAGCTTGGGTAGCGGGGTAAGCCACGAGCAGTACTTC. This encodes CASSLGSGVSHEQYF.

The chain has TRBV5-4 and TRBJ1-2, with TRBD1 matching 7 bases. Germline V gene lookup returns CDR1 SGHNT and CDR2 YYREEE (reference sequence). The CDR3 sequence is 14 residues long. J was trimmed by 7 bases and V by 1 base; bases with no gene match: 7. CDR3 sequence: CASSLYTGALGYTF. The CDR3 region has the DNA TGTGCCAGCAGCTTGTACACAGGGGCGCTTGGCTACACCTTC.

The V call is TRBV6-1, the J call TRBJ2-5; 7 bases agree with TRBD1. The J call is in doubt because the DNA end fits TRBJ2-7 better. Germline loops: CDR1 MNHNS, CDR2 SASEGT. The CDR3 covers 14 residues. DNA for the CDR3: TGTGCCAGCAAAGAACAGGGGACCCCCTACGAGCAGTACTTC. It codes for CASKEQGTPYEQYF.

This rearrangement joins TRBV7-9 to TRBJ2-7; 13 bases agree with TRBD2. The V gene end was trimmed by 5 bases and the J gene end by 2 bases; junction bases not matched to a gene: 6. The CDR3 consists of 16 residues. Germline V gene sequence: CDR1 SEHNR, CDR2 FQNEAQ (reference sequence). CDR3 sequence: CASSPRTSGSPYEQYF. The DNA of the CDR3 is TGTGCCAGCAGCCCGAGGACTAGCGGGAGTCCCTACGAGCAGTACTTC.

This rearrangement joins TRBV11-3 to TRBJ2-7, with D unclear. The germline V and J ends were trimmed by 1 base and 0 bases, with 10 bases remaining between them. The CDR3 is 15 amino acids. Per germline, CDR1 SGHNT and CDR2 YENEEA. Written as DNA, the CDR3 is TGTGCCAGCAGCTTAGGACAATTTGCCTCCTACGAGCAGTACTTC. Amino acids: CASSLGQFASYEQYF.

V usage is TRBV11-3 and J usage is TRBJ2-1, with 8 bases that match TRBD1. CDR1 and CDR2 (germline): SGHNT, YENEEA. CDR3 size: 15 residues. The V gene end was trimmed by 2 bases and the J gene end by 7 bases; junction bases not matched to a gene: 7. CDR3: CASSLPGQGFNEQFF. As DNA, the CDR3 is TGTGCCAGCAGCTTACCCGGACAGGGATTTAATGAGCAGTTCTTC.

This chain links TRBV6-5 with TRBJ1-5; TRBD1 is a possible D gene (6 bases). V lost 6 bases, J lost 10 bases, and 16 bases lay in between. Germline CDR1 MNHEY, CDR2 SVGAGI. This CDR3 is built from 13 residues. For the CDR3, the DNA is TGTGCCAGCAGCCCCCCCAGGGGATTTCCCCAGCATTTT. Protein product: CASSPPRGFPQHF.

The chain joins TRBV19 to TRBJ1-2, with D perhaps TRBD1 (5 bases). This CDR3 is 13 amino acids long. Germline-derived CDR1 and CDR2 are LNHDA and SQIVND (reference sequence). V was trimmed by 3 bases and J by 8 bases, leaving 13 bases between them. The CDR3 nucleotides are TGTGCCAGTAGTATTCCGGGGACTCGGGGCTACACCTTC. This translates into CASSIPGTRGYTF.

This chain links TRBV2 with TRBJ1-4; a possible D gene is TRBD1 (6 bases). The germline gives CDR1 SNHLY, CDR2 FYNNEI. The V end was cut by 10 bases, the J end by 5 bases, with 17 bases between. CDR3 length equals 14 residues. The CDR3 sequence is CATARGQLNEKLFF. The CDR3 coding sequence is TGTGCCACCGCCCGAGGACAGCTAAATGAAAAACTGTTTTTT.

This clone was seen a single time. The chain couples TRBV10-3 to TRBJ2-3, with D tentatively TRBD1 (6 bases). CDR1 and CDR2 from the germline V gene are ENHRY and SYGVKD. This CDR3 is 14 amino acids long. The V end was cut by 7 bases, the J end by 5 bases, with 16 bases between. CDR3 nucleotide sequence: TGTGCCATCAATAGACAGGCCCGGGGAGATACGCAGTATTTT. Its protein is CAINRQARGDTQYF.

This sequence joins TRBV9 and TRBJ2-7; tentatively, D is TRBD2 (7 bases). Per germline, CDR1 SGDLS and CDR2 YYNGEE. The CDR3 length is 16 residues. V lost 7 bases and J lost 6, with 26 bases in between. CDR3 residues: CASGRGVGVGPFEQYF. For the CDR3, the DNA is TGTGCCAGCGGGAGGGGGGTTGGGGTTGGTCCGTTCGAGCAGTACTTC.